This T cell receptor (beta chain) derives from a study of blood T cell repertoires in COVID-19 (dated by TCRdb to between 2020 and 2021). General notes on the study: Samples from collaborators originated in the United States, Italy and Spain and spanned both the acute and convalescent phases of COVID-19. Subjects who had been exposed to COVID-19, were actively infected with it, or had recovered from it provided the deeply sampled blood TCRbeta repertoires that made up the dataset. The samples were drawn from two sources: the first 160 participants of the ongoing ImmuneRACE study, and fewer than 1,500 subjects contributed by 6 global collaborators. The material from the prospective study consisted of cDNA or gDNA derived from T cells, B-cell-depleted T cells, or PBMCs. The sample metadata nearly always contained a de-identified subject ID, COVID-19 status, age in years and sex. The repertoires were made available in a free public database intended to serve as a resource for research on the immune response to SARS-CoV-2. Where HLA class I and class II types were available, the types were taken from metadata supplied by the sample provider, not from assay-based typing. The paper as a whole reports these results and caveats: Clinical and demographic metadata were provided uncurated, with the amount varying by source and participant.

In the prospective study, participants were about 18 to 95 years old, resided in about two dozen geographic areas of the United States, and were enrolled through a virtual design. In the prospective study, participants were assigned to cohorts based on the clinical history participants reported in a screening survey and a study questionnaire. Mobile phlebotomists in the prospective study collected whole blood, serum and a nasopharyngeal or oropharyngeal swab from every participant. Prospective study participants could optionally give additional blood draws and questionnaires over a roughly two-month period. Prospective study blood samples were shipped either frozen or at room temperature before DNA extraction. This clone was recorded a few times. No antigen is known for it. There are no base qualities to consult, and no much larger clone falls within one base. TCRbeta CDR3 regions were amplified from genomic DNA by means of the immunoSEQ Assay, a bias-controlled multiplex PCR. For the original study's pipeline: Within the assay, amplification of reference gene primers was used to estimate how many nucleated cells each sample contained. To quantify the absolute abundance of each unique TCRbeta CDR3 rearrangement, sequence reads were collapsed and filtered. For each sample, productive Simpson clonality was calculated as the square root of Simpson's diversity index over productive rearrangements. This immuneACCESS table, as held by TCRdb, lists in-frame sequences with V and J called but not all clones. Of the missing ones, under half trace to an unresolved V gene in checked studies; the others have no known cause. That table supplies the V and J calls and clone size; D and trimming were determined from the DNA. The sample data list about 250,000 clones, and around 85% of these were observed just once. In total, the top ten clones hold approximately 9.6% of the sample.

The TCR was taken from a woman aged 50 to 65 with acute COVID-19. Sequenced material: PBMCs or T cells enriched from blood (not recorded which).

The DNA sequence reads TGTGCCAGCAGCCCCCCTCAGGGGTTCACTGAGCAGTTCTTC. It specifies CASSPPQGFTEQFF. The chain was built from TRBV7-9 and TRBJ2-1; TRBD1 is a weak D gene call, 6 bases matching. CDR3 length: 14 amino acids, cysteine to phenylalanine. Kept here is only the CDR3 DNA, which spans 42 bases and is read in frame from base 1. V gives up 5 bases and J gives up 9 bases, and the segment between their germline ends measures 17 bases. From a lookup of the germline V gene (reference sequence), CDR1 and CDR2 are SEHNR and FQNEAQ.